The clone carrying this T cell receptor (beta chain) has only a few counts. This record belongs to a study of patients and donors after allogeneic stem cell transplantation. TCRdb passed the RT-PCR reads through MiXCR, listing each CDR3 protein once. Counted here are roughly 180,000 distinct CDR3 sequences, around two fifths occurring once; the ten biggest clones make up 33%. Trimming pared 2 bases from V and 5 bases from J, leaving 12 bases between. CDR1 SEHNR and CDR2 FQNEAQ come from the germline V gene (reference sequence). CDR3 length: 14 residues. J is TRBJ1-2 and V is TRBV7-9; no clear D. The sequenced material came from blood, either unsorted or a sorted T cell fraction (not recorded which). This TCR was recovered from a human donor who was either an allogeneic HSCT recipient or a stem cell or donor lymphocyte infusion donor (not recorded which). It is not recorded whose cells these are; they may come from a transplant donor. The CDR3 DNA reads as TGTGCCAGCAGCTTAATTCAACCGGGATATGGCTACACCTTC. Translated, it gives CASSLIQPGYGYTF.